The clone carrying this T cell receptor (beta chain) has only a few counts. As yet, its antigen is unknown. This specimen comes from a study of T cells in Graves' hyperthyroidism and ophthalmopathy. V was cut by 4 bases and J by 4 bases, with 17 bases left in between. Germline V gives CDR1 LGHNA, CDR2 YNFKEQ. CDR3 length: 15 amino acids. Calling Graves' hyperthyroidism stable meant ophthalmopathy did not progress within 18 months. The PBMCs were taken from approximately 9 ml of fresh peripheral blood. Amplified TCR beta CDR3 regions derived from RNA transcripts. The HTBI primer set served for first-round RT-PCR of the TCR CDR3. A single record per CDR3 protein comes from TCRdb applying MiXCR to the multiplex PCR reads. This sample yields under 650,000 distinct CDR3 sequences, of which roughly 15% are seen a single time; about 3.8% belongs to the top ten. General study points: Before onset, ophthalmopathy was predicted by the model a median around 6 months earlier.

The sequencing sample was made of blood. The TCR sequence derives from a woman aged 25 to 45 with Graves' hyperthyroidism. The chain has TRBV4-2 and TRBJ2-7; tentatively, D is TRBD1 (6 bases). The CDR3: CASSPLGQGNYEQYF. The CDR3 nucleotides are TGTGCCAGCAGCCCCCTGGGGCAGGGGAATTACGAGCAGTACTTC.